This TCR beta chain comes out of a study of monozygotic twins with inflammatory bowel disease. Study-wide results and limits: IBD patients had lower TCRbeta diversity (inverse Simpson) than healthy co-twins. Concordant and discordant twins showed no difference in repertoire similarity, possibly from limited power.

UMIs bearing a 6-nucleotide sample barcode were added through template switching. Reprocessing the 5' RACE reads, TCRdb reports a single entry for every CDR3 protein and omits DNA. The data show under 350,000 distinct CDR3 sequences, and the top ten clones hold less than 6.5%. Worth noting for this clonotype: Its matching antigen is unknown.

The CDR3 consists of 16 residues. Germline V lookup: CDR1 WSHSY, CDR2 SAAADI. No sorting of T cells preceded isolation of total RNA from whole blood. Sequences were obtained from blood. This chain uses TRBV10-2 with TRBJ2-1; TCRdb outputs TRBD2, but without DNA this stays unchecked. The receptor was derived from a human donor with ulcerative colitis or Crohn's disease, or a healthy co-twin of an affected twin (not recorded which). CDR3 sequence reads: CASCWAGGQRYNEQFF.